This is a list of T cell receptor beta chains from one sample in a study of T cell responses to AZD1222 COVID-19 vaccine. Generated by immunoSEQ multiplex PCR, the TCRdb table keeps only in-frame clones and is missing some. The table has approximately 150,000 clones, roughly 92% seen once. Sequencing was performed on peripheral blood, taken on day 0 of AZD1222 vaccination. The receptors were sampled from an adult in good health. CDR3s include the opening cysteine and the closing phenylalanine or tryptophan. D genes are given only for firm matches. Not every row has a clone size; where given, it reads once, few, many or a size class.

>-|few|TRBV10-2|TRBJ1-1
CAAPPPRGQRWDTEAFF
TGCGCCGCCCCACCCCCCCGGGGGCAAAGGTGGGACACTGAAGCTTTCTTT
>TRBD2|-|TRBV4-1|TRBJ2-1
CASSQGRGGRVTEQFF
TGCGCCAGCAGCCAAGGAAGGGGCGGGAGGGTTACTGAGCAGTTCTTC
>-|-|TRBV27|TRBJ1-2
CASSPLDRTGYTF
TGTGCCAGCAGCCCGTTGGACAGAACTGGCTACACCTTC
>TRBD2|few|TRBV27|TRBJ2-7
CASSLNHPGLAPYEQYF
TGTGCCAGCAGTTTAAATCATCCGGGACTAGCGCCCTACGAGCAGTACTTC
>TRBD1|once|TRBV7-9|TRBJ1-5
CASSDGTGRDQPQHF
TGTGCCAGCAGCGATGGGACAGGGAGGGATCAGCCCCAGCATTTT
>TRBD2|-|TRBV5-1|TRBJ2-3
CASSEGLAGGMGDTQYF
TGCGCCAGCAGCGAGGGACTAGCGGGAGGGATGGGAGATACGCAGTATTTT
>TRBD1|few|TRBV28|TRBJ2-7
CASSSPGQGSDEQYF
TGTGCCAGCAGTTCTCCCGGACAGGGGTCGGACGAGCAGTACTTC
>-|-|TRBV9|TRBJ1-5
CASSSREVNQPQHF
TGTGCCAGCAGCTCCCGGGAGGTCAATCAGCCCCAGCATTTT
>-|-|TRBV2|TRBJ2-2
CASRESDDTGELFF
TGTGCCAGCAGGGAGTCGGATGACACCGGGGAGCTGTTTTTT
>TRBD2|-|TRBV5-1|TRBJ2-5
CASSFSGRKETQYF
TGCGCCAGCAGCTTTAGCGGGAGGAAGGAGACCCAGTACTTC
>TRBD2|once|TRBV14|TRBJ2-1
CASGGSGGSYNEQFF
TGTGCCAGCGGCGGTAGCGGGGGTTCCTACAATGAGCAGTTCTTC
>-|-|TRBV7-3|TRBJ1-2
CASSLLGQPLTF
TGTGCCAGCAGCCTGCTTGGACAGCCGTTAACCTTC
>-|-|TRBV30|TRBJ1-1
CAWSVRSATTKNTEAFF
TGTGCCTGGAGTGTACGATCAGCCACTACTAAGAACACTGAAGCTTTCTTT
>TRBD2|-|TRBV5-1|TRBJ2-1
CASSLTSGTYNEQFF
TGCGCCAGCAGCTTGACTAGCGGTACCTACAATGAGCAGTTCTTC
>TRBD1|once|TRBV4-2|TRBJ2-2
CASSQPNRGVVKTGELFF
TGTGCCAGCAGCCAACCCAACAGGGGGGTAGTAAAGACCGGGGAGCTGTTTTTT
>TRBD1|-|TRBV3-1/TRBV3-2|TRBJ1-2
CASSQDARQGDYGYTF
TGTGCCAGCAGCCAAGATGCGCGACAGGGTGACTATGGCTACACCTTC
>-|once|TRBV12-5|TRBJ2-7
CASGLDYEQYF
TGTGCTAGTGGTCTTGACTACGAGCAGTACTTC
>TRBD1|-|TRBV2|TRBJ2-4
CASSDVPGQGTRHGKNIQYF
TGTGCCAGCAGTGACGTCCCGGGACAGGGGACTCGGCATGGCAAAAACATTCAGTACTTC
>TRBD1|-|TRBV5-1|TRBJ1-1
CASSSWSGQGTEAFF
TGCGCCAGCAGCTCCTGGTCGGGACAGGGCACTGAAGCTTTCTTT
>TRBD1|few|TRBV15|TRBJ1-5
CATSQGVRQPQHF
TGTGCCACCAGCCAGGGGGTCCGACAGCCCCAGCATTTT
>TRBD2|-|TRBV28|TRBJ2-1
CASSFPYSGDYNEQFF
TGTGCCAGCAGCTTTCCTTATAGCGGGGACTACAATGAGCAGTTCTTC
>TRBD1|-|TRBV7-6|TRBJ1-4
CASSLGFPGTGDEKLFF
TGTGCCAGCAGCTTAGGCTTCCCCGGGACAGGGGATGAAAAACTGTTTTTT
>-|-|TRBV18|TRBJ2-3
CASSPRHLGMRSTDTQYF
TGTGCCAGCTCACCTCGACACCTAGGGATGAGGAGCACAGATACGCAGTATTTT
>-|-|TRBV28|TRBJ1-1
CASSLLLGAVTEAFF
TGTGCCAGCAGTTTATTACTGGGGGCAGTCACTGAAGCTTTCTTT